This T cell receptor (beta chain) was obtained from a study of shared clonotypes between healthy human individuals. Study summary: Donors had three CD4 naive, three CD4 memory, two CD8 naive and one CD8 memory plate apiece. Study-level results: As a rule, naive subsets had a larger estimated richness than memory subsets. Represented genetic and exposure-history diversity was restricted by having few donors. Several donors shared roughly 5% of their naive CD4 clonotypes.

Germline lookup yields CDR1 SGHDT and CDR2 YYEEEE. CDR3 length equals 14 residues. Between the trimmed V and J ends, which lost 4 bases and 0 bases, there was a span of 11 bases. CD45RO-negative, CCR7-positively selected cells formed the naive CD8 fraction, excluding terminally differentiated effector memory CD45RA+ cells. TCRdb's copy holds only in-frame clones and misses some; the assay was immunoSEQ multiplex PCR. The sample carries around 600,000 clones, approximately 95% recorded once. Regarding this clone: The antigen is unknown.

The TCR originated in a woman in her thirties in good health. The genes are TRBV5-6 and TRBJ2-7; no clear D gene. Sequences were obtained from naive CD8+ T cells sorted from blood. This chain's CDR3 is CASSRPGFSYEQYF. The CDR3 coding sequence is TGTGCCAGCAGCCGACCAGGTTTCTCCTACGAGCAGTACTTC.